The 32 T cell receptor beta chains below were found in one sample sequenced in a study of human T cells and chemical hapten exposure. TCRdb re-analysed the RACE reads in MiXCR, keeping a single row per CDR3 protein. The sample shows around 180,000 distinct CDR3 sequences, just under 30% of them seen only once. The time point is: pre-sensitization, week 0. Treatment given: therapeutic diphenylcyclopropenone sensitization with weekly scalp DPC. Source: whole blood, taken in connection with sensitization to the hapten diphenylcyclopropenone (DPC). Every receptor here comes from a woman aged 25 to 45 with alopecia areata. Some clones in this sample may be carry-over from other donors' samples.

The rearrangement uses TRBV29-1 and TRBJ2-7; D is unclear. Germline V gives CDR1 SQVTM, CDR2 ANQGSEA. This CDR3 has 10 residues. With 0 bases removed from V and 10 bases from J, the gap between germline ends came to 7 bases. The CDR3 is CSVEEGFQYF. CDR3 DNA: TGCAGCGTTGAAGAGGGTTTTCAGTACTTC.

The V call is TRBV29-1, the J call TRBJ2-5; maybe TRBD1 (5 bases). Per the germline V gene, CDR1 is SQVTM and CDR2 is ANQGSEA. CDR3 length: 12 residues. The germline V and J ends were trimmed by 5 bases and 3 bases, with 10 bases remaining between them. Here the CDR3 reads CSVKTAEETQYF. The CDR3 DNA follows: TGCAGCGTTAAGACAGCAGAAGAGACCCAGTACTTC.

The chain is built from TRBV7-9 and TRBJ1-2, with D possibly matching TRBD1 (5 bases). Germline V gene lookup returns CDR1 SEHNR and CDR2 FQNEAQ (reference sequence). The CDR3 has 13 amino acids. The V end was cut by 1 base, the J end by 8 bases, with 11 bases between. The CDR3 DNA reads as TGTGCCAGCAGCTTAGAGGGGATTAGAGGCTACACCTTC. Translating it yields CASSLEGIRGYTF.

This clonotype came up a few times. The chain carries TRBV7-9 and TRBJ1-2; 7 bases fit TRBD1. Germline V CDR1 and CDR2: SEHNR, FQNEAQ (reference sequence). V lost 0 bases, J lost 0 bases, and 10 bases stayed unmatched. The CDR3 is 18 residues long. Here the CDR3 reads CASSLAVGTVSPNYGYTF. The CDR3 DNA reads TGTGCCAGCAGCTTAGCGGTGGGGACAGTATCTCCTAACTATGGCTACACCTTC. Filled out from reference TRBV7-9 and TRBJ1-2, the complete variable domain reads DTGVSQNPRHKITKRGQNVTFRCDPISEHNRLYWYRQTLGQGPEFLTYFQNEAQLEKSRLLSDRFSAERPKGSFSTLEIQRTEQGDSAMYLCASSLAVGTVSPNYGYTFGSGTRLTVV.

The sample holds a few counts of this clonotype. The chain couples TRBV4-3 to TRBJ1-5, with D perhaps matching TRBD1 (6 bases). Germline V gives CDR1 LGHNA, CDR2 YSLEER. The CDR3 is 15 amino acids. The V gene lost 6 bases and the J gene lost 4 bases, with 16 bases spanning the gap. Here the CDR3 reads CASRSEIGGNQPQHF. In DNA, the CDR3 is TGCGCCAGCAGATCAGAAATAGGGGGTAATCAGCCCCAGCATTTT.

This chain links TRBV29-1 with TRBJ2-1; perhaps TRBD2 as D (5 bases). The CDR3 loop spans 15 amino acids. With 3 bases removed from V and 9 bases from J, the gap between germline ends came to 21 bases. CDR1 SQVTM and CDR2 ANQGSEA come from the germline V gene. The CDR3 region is CSVDERHSLRGEQFF. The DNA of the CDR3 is TGCAGCGTTGATGAGAGACACTCCCTTCGGGGTGAGCAGTTCTTC.

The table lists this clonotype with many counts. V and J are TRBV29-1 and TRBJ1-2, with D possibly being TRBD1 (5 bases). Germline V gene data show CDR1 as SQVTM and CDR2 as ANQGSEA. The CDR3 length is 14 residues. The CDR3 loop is CSVLDRSANYGYTF. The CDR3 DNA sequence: TGCAGTGTACTAGACAGATCGGCTAACTATGGCTACACCTTC. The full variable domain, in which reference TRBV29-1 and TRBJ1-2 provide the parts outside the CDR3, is SAVISQKPSRDICQRGTSLTIQCQVDSQVTMMFWYRQQPGQSLTLIATANQGSEATYESGFVIDKFPISRPNLTFSTLTVSNMSPEDSSIYLCSVLDRSANYGYTFGSGTRLTVV.

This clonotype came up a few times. CDR3 sequence reads: CASGSQYNEQFF. Written as DNA, the CDR3 is TGTGCCAGCGGGTCACAGTACAATGAGCAGTTCTTC. This chain connects TRBV28 to TRBJ2-1; D is unclear. The germline V gene encodes CDR1 MDHEN and CDR2 SYDVKM. Trimming removed 8 bases from V and 4 bases from J, with 9 bases in between. CDR3 length equals 12 residues.

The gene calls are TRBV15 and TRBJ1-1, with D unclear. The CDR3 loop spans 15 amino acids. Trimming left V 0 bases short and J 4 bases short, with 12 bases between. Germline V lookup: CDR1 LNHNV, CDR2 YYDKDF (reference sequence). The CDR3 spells CATSRDPLGVTEAFF. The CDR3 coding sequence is TGTGCCACCAGCAGAGATCCCCTCGGGGTCACTGAAGCTTTCTTT.

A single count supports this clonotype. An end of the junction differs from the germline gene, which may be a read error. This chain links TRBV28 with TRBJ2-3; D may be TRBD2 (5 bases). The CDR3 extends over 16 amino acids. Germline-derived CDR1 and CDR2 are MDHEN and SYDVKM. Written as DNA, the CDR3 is TGTGCCAGCAGTCCCCGGGTGGCCTCTAGCACAGATTCGCAGTATTTT. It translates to CASSPRVASSTDSQYF.

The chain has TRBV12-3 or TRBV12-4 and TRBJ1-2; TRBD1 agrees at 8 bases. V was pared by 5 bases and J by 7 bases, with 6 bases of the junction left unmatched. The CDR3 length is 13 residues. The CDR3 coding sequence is TGTGCCAGCAGTAGACAGGGGACGGGTGGCTACACCTTC. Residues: CASSRQGTGGYTF.

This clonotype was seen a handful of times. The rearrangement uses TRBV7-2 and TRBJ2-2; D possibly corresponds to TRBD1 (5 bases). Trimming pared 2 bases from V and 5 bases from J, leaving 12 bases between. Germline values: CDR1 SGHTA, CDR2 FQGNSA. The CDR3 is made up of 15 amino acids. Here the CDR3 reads CASSLHSGITGELFF. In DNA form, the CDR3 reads TGTGCCAGCAGCTTACACTCAGGGATTACCGGGGAGCTGTTTTTT.

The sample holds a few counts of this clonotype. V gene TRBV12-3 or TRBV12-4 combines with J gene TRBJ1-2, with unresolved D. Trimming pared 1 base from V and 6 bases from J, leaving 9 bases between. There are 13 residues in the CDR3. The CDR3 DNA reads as TGTGCCAGCAGTTTAGGGTGGGCAAATGGCTACACCTTC. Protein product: CASSLGWANGYTF.

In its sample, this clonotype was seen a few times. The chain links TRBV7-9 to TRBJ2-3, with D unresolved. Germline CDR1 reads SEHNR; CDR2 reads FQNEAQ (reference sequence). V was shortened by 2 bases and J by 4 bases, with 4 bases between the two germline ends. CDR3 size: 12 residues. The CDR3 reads CASSLTADTQYF. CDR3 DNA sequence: TGTGCCAGCAGCTTAACAGCAGATACGCAGTATTTT.

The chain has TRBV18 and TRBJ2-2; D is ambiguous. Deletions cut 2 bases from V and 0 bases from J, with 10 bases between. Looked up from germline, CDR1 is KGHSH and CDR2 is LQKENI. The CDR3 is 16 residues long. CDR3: CASSPRLGSNTGELFF. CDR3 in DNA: TGTGCCAGCTCACCAAGGTTGGGATCGAACACCGGGGAGCTGTTTTTT.

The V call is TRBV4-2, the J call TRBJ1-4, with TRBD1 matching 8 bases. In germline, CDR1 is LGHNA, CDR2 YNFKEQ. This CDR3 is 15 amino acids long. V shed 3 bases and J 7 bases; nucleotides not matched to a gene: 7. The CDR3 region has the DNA TGTGCCAGCAGCCAGGGCAGGGGGCGCGGTGAAAAACTGTTTTTT. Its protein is CASSQGRGRGEKLFF.

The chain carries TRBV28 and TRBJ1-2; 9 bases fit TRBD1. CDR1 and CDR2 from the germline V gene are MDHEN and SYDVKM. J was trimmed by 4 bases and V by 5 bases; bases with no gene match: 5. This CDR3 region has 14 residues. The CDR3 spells CASSETGGIYGYTF. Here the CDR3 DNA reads TGTGCCAGCAGTGAGACAGGGGGAATCTATGGCTACACCTTC.

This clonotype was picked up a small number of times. The DNA for the CDR3 is TGTGCCAGCAGCGGGACCCCTAGGAACGAGCAGTACTTC. Translation gives CASSGTPRNEQYF. V gene TRBV9 combines with J gene TRBJ2-7; no firm D call. This CDR3 contains 13 residues. Trimming removed 3 bases from V and 5 bases from J, with 12 bases in between. The germline V gene encodes CDR1 SGDLS and CDR2 YYNGEE.

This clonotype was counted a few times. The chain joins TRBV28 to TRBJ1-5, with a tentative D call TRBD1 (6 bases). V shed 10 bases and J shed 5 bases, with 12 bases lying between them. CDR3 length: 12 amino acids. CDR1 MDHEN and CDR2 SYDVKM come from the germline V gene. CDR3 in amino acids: CANRQADQPQHF. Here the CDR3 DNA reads TGTGCCAACCGACAGGCAGATCAGCCCCAGCATTTT.

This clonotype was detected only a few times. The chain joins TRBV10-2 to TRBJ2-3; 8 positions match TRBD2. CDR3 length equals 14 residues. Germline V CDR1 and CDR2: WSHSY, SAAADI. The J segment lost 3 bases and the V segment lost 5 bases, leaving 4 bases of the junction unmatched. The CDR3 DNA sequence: TGCGCCAGCAGTTATATAGCGGGAACAGATACGCAGTATTTT. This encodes CASSYIAGTDTQYF.

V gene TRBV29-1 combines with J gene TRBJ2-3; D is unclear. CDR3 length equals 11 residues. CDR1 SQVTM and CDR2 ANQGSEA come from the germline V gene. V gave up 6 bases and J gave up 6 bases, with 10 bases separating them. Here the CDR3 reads CSVRTLDTQYF. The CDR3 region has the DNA TGCAGCGTGCGGACCCTCGATACGCAGTATTTT.

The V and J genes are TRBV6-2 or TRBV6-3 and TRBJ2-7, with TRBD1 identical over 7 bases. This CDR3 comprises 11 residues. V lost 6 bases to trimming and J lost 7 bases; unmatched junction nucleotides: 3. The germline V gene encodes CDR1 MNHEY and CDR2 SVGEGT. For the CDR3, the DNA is TGTGCCAGCAGGACAGGGTCAGAGCAGTACTTC. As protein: CASRTGSEQYF.

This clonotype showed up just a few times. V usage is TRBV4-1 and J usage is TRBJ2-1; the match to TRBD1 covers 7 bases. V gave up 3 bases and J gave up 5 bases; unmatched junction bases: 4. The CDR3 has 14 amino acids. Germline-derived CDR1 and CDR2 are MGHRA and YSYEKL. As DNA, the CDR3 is TGCGCCAGCAGCCATGGGACAGTGGACAATGAGCAGTTCTTC. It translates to CASSHGTVDNEQFF.

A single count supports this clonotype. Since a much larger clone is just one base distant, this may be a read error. This CDR3 reads CASFTNLGDEQFF. The CDR3 coding sequence is TGCGCCAGCTTTACGAACCTTGGGGATGAGCAGTTCTTC. The chain is built from TRBV10-1 and TRBJ2-1; D ambiguous. The CDR3 is made up of 13 amino acids. With 8 bases removed from V and 8 bases from J, the gap between germline ends came to 16 bases. Germline V gives CDR1 WNHNN, CDR2 SYGVQD (reference sequence).

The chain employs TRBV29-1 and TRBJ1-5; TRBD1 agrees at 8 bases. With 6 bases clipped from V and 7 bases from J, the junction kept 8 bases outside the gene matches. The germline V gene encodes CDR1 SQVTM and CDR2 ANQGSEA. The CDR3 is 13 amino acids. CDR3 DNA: TGCAGCGTCGCGACAGGGGAAGGCCAGCCCCAGCATTTT. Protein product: CSVATGEGQPQHF.

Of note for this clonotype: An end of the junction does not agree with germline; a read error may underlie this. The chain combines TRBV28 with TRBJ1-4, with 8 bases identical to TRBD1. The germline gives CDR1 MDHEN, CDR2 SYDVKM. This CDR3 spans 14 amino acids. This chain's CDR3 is CASREDREGEKLFF. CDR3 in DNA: TGTGCCAGCAGGGAGGACAGGGAGGGTGAAAAATTGTTTTTT.

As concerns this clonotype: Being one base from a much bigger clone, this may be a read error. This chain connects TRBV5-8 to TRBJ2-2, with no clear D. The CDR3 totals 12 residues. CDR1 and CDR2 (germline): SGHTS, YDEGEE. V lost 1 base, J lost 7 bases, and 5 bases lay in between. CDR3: CASSLWVGELFF. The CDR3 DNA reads TGTGCCAGCAGCTTGTGGGTCGGGGAGCTGTTTTTT.

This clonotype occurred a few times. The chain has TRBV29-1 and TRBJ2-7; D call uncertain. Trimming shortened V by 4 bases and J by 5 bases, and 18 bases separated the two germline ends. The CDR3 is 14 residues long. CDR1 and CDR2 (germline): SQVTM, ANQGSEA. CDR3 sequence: CSVGDGVSGNEQYF. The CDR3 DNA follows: TGCAGCGTTGGTGATGGGGTGTCTGGGAACGAGCAGTACTTC.

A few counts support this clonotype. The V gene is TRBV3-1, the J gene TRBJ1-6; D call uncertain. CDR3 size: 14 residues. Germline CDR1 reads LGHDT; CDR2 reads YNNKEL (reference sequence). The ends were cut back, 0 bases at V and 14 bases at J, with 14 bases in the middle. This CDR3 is CASSQERPSPTLHF. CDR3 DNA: TGTGCCAGCAGCCAAGAAAGGCCGAGTCCGACCCTCCACTTT.

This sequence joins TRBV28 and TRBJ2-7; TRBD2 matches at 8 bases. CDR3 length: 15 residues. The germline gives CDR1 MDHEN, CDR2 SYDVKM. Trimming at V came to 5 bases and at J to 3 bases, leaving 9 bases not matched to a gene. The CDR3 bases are TGTGCCAGCAGTCCTCAACGCGGGGGGAACTACGAGCAGTACTTC. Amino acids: CASSPQRGGNYEQYF.

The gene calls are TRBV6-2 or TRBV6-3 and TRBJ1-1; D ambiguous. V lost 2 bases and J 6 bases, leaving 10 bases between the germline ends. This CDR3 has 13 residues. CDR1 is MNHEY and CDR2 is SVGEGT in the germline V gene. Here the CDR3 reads CASSYRPGPEAFF. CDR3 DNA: TGTGCCAGCAGTTACAGACCCGGACCTGAAGCTTTCTTT.

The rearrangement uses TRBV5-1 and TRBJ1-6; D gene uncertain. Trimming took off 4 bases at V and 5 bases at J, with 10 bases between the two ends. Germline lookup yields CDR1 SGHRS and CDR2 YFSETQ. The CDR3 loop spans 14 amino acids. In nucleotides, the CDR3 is TGCGCCAGCAGCACGGACGGGCATAATTCACCCCTCCACTTT. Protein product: CASSTDGHNSPLHF.